A selection of T cell receptor beta chains follows, all from one sample in a study of blood T cell repertoires in COVID-19. Here immunoSEQ multiplex PCR was the method, and the copy in TCRdb shows in-frame clones only, minus some. The repertoire holds approximately 11,000 clones, with approximately 80% as singletons. Sequences were obtained from peripheral blood. All receptors come from an older woman with acute or convalescent COVID-19. Each CDR3 is given without its conserved first and last residue.

CDR3 length,J gene,V gene,CDR3 protein
13,TRBJ2-7,TRBV11-2,ASSLMGTGSYEQY
11,TRBJ2-7,TRBV28,ASSSGASYEQY
11,TRBJ2-5,TRBV13,ASSSQGLETQY
14,TRBJ2-3,TRBV10-3,AITGGPVGSTDTQY
12,TRBJ1-6,TRBV5-1,ASSLVDWNSPLH
14,TRBJ2-3,TRBV7-3,ASSLGPPSGSDTQY
11,TRBJ1-1,TRBV19,ASSIGLPGEAF
14,TRBJ2-7,TRBV4-2,ASSQDHRDLRYEQY
11,TRBJ1-1,TRBV6-6,ASKNEVVAEAF
12,TRBJ2-1,TRBV15,ATSRTGEGNEQF
14,TRBJ2-3,TRBV18,ASSPQIRSSTDTQY
11,TRBJ2-5,TRBV6-5,ASSLQGQETQY
13,TRBJ2-7,TRBV18,ASSPGTGSSYEQY
15,TRBJ1-2,TRBV4-2,ASSQQGTIHSNYGYT
14,TRBJ1-5,TRBV21-1,ASSKWTGDSNQPQH
13,TRBJ1-5,TRBV7-9,ASSLGGQRNQPQH
12,TRBJ1-1,TRBV5-4,ASSLNPGVTEAF
12,TRBJ1-1,TRBV18,ASSLKRGITEAF
11,TRBJ2-3,TRBV7-2,ASSLAGPDTQY
12,TRBJ2-1,TRBV2,ASSDPAGGSEQF
14,TRBJ2-5,TRBV18,ASSLGTSGVQETQY
11,TRBJ2-7,TRBV11-3,ASSWMGGTEQY
13,TRBJ2-5,TRBV7-9,ASSLVETNQETQY
12,TRBJ1-1,TRBV4-1,ASSQFDRYTEAF
11,TRBJ1-4,TRBV2,ASSKQYPEKLF
14,TRBJ1-5,TRBV18,ASSSQGKSGNQPQH
14,TRBJ2-1,TRBV27,ASSSRGRVSYNEQF
12,TRBJ2-7,TRBV7-9,ASSPGLPTYEQY
13,TRBJ2-7,TRBV7-2,ASSFSGGGLYEQY
14,TRBJ1-5,TRBV7-2,ASSSLLDREDQPQH
14,TRBJ2-7,TRBV3-1/TRBV3-2,ASSQGYSGSGYEQY
14,TRBJ2-1,TRBV9,ASGTGVKLGYNEQF
14,TRBJ1-6,TRBV19,ASSTRQESYNSPLH
11,TRBJ1-2,TRBV29-1,SVGQNANYGYT
13,TRBJ2-7,TRBV19,ASSPRDSEGDEQY
11,TRBJ1-6,TRBV27,ASSLSRGSPLH
12,TRBJ2-4,TRBV5-1,ASSFGGLKNIQY
12,TRBJ2-1,TRBV7-8,ASSLGLASDEQF
12,TRBJ2-7,TRBV2,ASRAGTGTYEQY
12,TRBJ1-6,TRBV27,ASSLTVYNSPLH
14,TRBJ1-3,TRBV19,ASSLGPGPSGNTIY
13,TRBJ1-2,TRBV13,ASSFGQGRVYGYT
12,TRBJ1-2,TRBV24-1,ATSDTTNRRGYT
13,TRBJ2-3,TRBV10-3,AISVERGATDTQY
13,TRBJ1-5,TRBV6-2/TRBV6-3,ASSYPGFNNQPQH
14,TRBJ2-3,TRBV27,ASSSGGSPGVYTQY
11,TRBJ1-5,TRBV29-1,SVTTGVNQPQH
12,TRBJ1-1,TRBV7-9,ASSSWAGGTEAF
10,TRBJ2-7,TRBV7-9,ASSSRIYEQY
11,TRBJ2-1,TRBV11-3,ASSLGEGGEQF
14,TRBJ2-7,TRBV7-6,ASSSGTGEVPTRQY
12,TRBJ1-2,TRBV30,AWGHRASRSGYT